The rows below give T cell receptor beta chains drawn from one sample of a study of cytomegalovirus exposure and HLA in healthy donors. Sequencing was performed with immunoSEQ multiplex PCR; in TCRdb, only in-frame clones are kept and a portion is missing. Of under 200,000 clones detected, roughly four fifths appear once; the ten largest clones hold more than 0.4%. Sequencing used PBMCs. These receptors came from a woman aged 45 to 65 in good health and CMV-seronegative. The CDR3 runs from the conserved cysteine through the conserved F or W. D genes are given only for firm matches. A row's size may be missing; if present it is once, few, many or a size class.

12	NA	TRBV29-1	TRBJ2-3	NA	TGCAGCGTTGCAGCGGGCACAGATACGCAGTATTTT	CSVAAGTDTQYF
14	TRBD2	TRBV4-3	TRBJ2-7	NA	TGCGCCAGCAGCCCAACCGGGACTAGCGTAGAGCAGTACTTC	CASSPTGTSVEQYF
16	NA	TRBV11-2	TRBJ2-2	NA	TGTGCCAGCAGCTTCACCCGCTTAGCGAACACCGGGGAGCTGTTTTTT	CASSFTRLANTGELFF
14	TRBD2	TRBV10-1	TRBJ2-7	once	TGCGCCAGCAGTCCGGGACTAGCGGCCTACGAGCAGTACTTC	CASSPGLAAYEQYF
16	TRBD1	TRBV7-9	TRBJ2-4	few	TGTGCCAGCAGCTTAGGGACAGGGCTAGCCAAAAACATTCAGTACTTC	CASSLGTGLAKNIQYF
17	NA	TRBV2	TRBJ2-6	NA	TGTGCCAGCAGTCCCCCGGGGATATGGTCTGGGGCCAACGTCCTGACTTTC	CASSPPGIWSGANVLTF
16	TRBD2	TRBV9	TRBJ2-2	NA	TGTGCCAGCAGCGTTACTAGCGGGGGGAACACCGGGGAGCTGTTTTTT	CASSVTSGGNTGELFF
15	TRBD2	TRBV7-2	TRBJ2-7	NA	TGTGCCAGCAGCTTAGGTGGCGGGAGTTCCTACGAGCAGTACTTC	CASSLGGGSSYEQYF
16	TRBD1	TRBV5-1	TRBJ1-1	few	TGCGCCAGCAGCCCGACGGCGGACAGGCCGAACACTGAAGCTTTCTTT	CASSPTADRPNTEAFF
15	TRBD1	TRBV6-5	TRBJ2-7	NA	TGTGCCAGCAGGACTTCCGGGACAGGATCCTACGAGCAGTACTTC	CASRTSGTGSYEQYF